Following are 13 T cell receptor beta chains from one sample sequenced in a study of OX40 agonist ivuxolimab in advanced cancers. Library method: the immunoSEQ multiplex PCR assay. TCRdb retrieved this table from immuneACCESS and kept in-frame rearrangements only. Not all clones are present; in checked studies, unresolved V genes account for under half, and no reason is known for the remainder. The sample has about 13,000 clones on record, roughly 69% of them singletons. The ten most abundant clones make up roughly two fifths of the sample. Here the sequenced sample was CD4+ or CD8+ T cells sorted from blood, taken in a trial of the OX40 agonist ivuxolimab. These receptor sequences come from an adult with an advanced solid tumor such as melanoma, head and neck, liver or kidney cancer.

The chain combines TRBV7-9 with TRBJ1-5; D is unclear. In germline, CDR1 is SEHNR, CDR2 FQNEAQ (reference sequence). This CDR3 has 15 amino acids. V lost 4 bases and J 3 bases, leaving 13 bases between the germline ends. The CDR3 sequence is CASSSALSINQPQHF. The CDR3 region has the DNA TGTGCCAGCAGCTCGGCACTCAGTATCAATCAGCCCCAGCATTTT.

The chain employs TRBV29-1 and TRBJ1-1; D unclear. Germline CDR1 and CDR2: SQVTM and ANQGSEA. The CDR3 consists of 11 residues. In DNA form, the CDR3 reads TGCATTCTTGTCGTGGGTGCTGAAGCTTTCTTT. Translated, it gives CILVVGAEAFF.

This rearrangement joins TRBV28 to TRBJ2-3; TRBD2 aligns across 14 bases. CDR3 size: 17 residues. V shed 0 bases and J 5 bases; nucleotides not matched to a gene: 4. Germline lookup yields CDR1 MDHEN and CDR2 SYDVKM. The CDR3 protein is CASSLWTSGRVGDTQYF. The CDR3 DNA reads as TGTGCCAGCAGTTTATGGACTAGCGGGAGGGTTGGAGATACGCAGTATTTT.

This chain connects TRBV6-5 to TRBJ1-2; maybe TRBD1 (6 bases). Germline V gene sequence: CDR1 MNHEY, CDR2 SVGAGI. The V and J ends lost 10 bases and 4 bases respectively, with 22 bases between them. The CDR3 consists of 15 residues. DNA of the CDR3: TGTGCCACCCAGATGGGAACAGGGACTGGCTATGGCTACACCTTC. It codes for CATQMGTGTGYGYTF.

The rearrangement links TRBV11-3 to TRBJ2-3; either TRBD1 or TRBD2 may fit D (5 bases each). Trimming stripped 1 base from V and 6 bases from J, with 5 bases between. CDR1 is SGHNT and CDR2 is YENEEA in the germline V gene. CDR3 length: 12 residues. The DNA for the CDR3 is TGTGCCAGCAGCTTAGGGGACGATACGCAGTATTTT. It specifies CASSLGDDTQYF.

This sequence joins TRBV13 and TRBJ2-1; perhaps TRBD2 as D (5 bases). The CDR3 runs 15 residues. Trimming cost V 1 base and J 5 bases, with 12 bases left between them. Germline assignment: CDR1 PRHDT and CDR2 FYEKMQ (reference sequence). Here the CDR3 reads CASSLEGLADNEQFF. For the CDR3, the DNA is TGTGCCAGCAGCTTAGAGGGTCTAGCCGACAATGAGCAGTTCTTC.

This clone was seen a single time. This chain links TRBV14 with TRBJ2-7, with D hard to call. CDR1 and CDR2 (germline): SGHDN, FVKESK. V was shortened by 3 bases and J by 0 bases, with 6 bases between the two germline ends. CDR3 length: 13 amino acids. The CDR3 reads CASSQANSYEQYF. The CDR3 nucleotides read TGTGCCAGCAGCCAGGCTAACTCCTACGAGCAGTACTTC.

The rearrangement joins TRBV9 to TRBJ2-3, with D possibly TRBD1 on 6 matching bases. The germline CDR1 and CDR2 sequences are SGDLS and YYNGEE. This CDR3 has 13 residues. Trimming removed 3 bases at V and 2 bases at J, with 7 bases between. This CDR3 reads CASSEGHTDTQYF. The CDR3 nucleotides are TGTGCCAGCAGCGAGGGACACACAGATACGCAGTATTTT.

This clone appeared once. V is TRBV15 and J is TRBJ2-5, with 16 nucleotides matching TRBD2. This CDR3 comprises 16 residues. Germline-derived CDR1 and CDR2 are LNHNV and YYDKDF (reference sequence). With V trimmed by 0 bases and J by 5 bases, 0 bases remained unmatched. The CDR3 bases are TGTGCCACCAGCAGAGAGGGACTAGCGGGAGGGGAGACCCAGTACTTC. Amino acids: CATSREGLAGGETQYF. The variable domain in full, with the rest retrieved from reference TRBV15 and TRBJ2-5, is DAMVIQNPRYQVTQFGKPVTLSCSQTLNHNVMYWYQQKSSQAPKLLFHYYDKDFNNEADTPDNFQSRRPNTSFCFLDIRSPGLGDTAMYLCATSREGLAGGETQYFGPGTRLLVL.

In its sample, this clone was seen once. CDR3 amino acids: CASSDPRESEQYF. In DNA, the CDR3 is TGCGCCAGCAGTGATCCCAGGGAATCCGAGCAGTACTTC. J is TRBJ2-7 and V is TRBV10-1, with D possibly being TRBD1 (5 bases). Germline CDR1 and CDR2: WNHNN and SYGVQD (reference sequence). Trimming stripped 3 bases from V and 6 bases from J, with 12 bases between. CDR3 length: 13 amino acids.

The chain combines TRBV6-5 with TRBJ2-5; D is uncertain. The germline gives CDR1 MNHEY, CDR2 SVGAGI. The germline V and J ends were trimmed by 4 bases and 4 bases, with 13 bases remaining between them. The length of the CDR3 is 14 residues. CDR3 region: CASSLGQFGETQYF. The CDR3 DNA sequence: TGTGCCAGCAGTTTAGGCCAGTTTGGAGAGACCCAGTACTTC.

The chain carries TRBV10-2 and TRBJ2-6; D gene uncertain. The CDR3 covers 15 residues. Germline V gene lookup returns CDR1 WSHSY and CDR2 SAAADI. V lost 7 bases and J 4 bases, leaving 14 bases between the germline ends. CDR3: CASTPTPAGANVLTF. CDR3 nucleotides: TGCGCCAGCACCCCAACCCCAGCCGGGGCCAACGTCCTGACTTTC.

The V call is TRBV4-1, the J call TRBJ1-2; 9 bases are shared with TRBD1. Trimming removed 0 bases from V and 4 bases from J; junction bases left unmatched: 6. Germline values: CDR1 MGHRA, CDR2 YSYEKL. This CDR3 region has 16 residues. CDR3 coding DNA: TGCGCCAGCAGCCAAGATACGACAGGGGGTACCTATGGCTACACCTTC. Its translation is CASSQDTTGGTYGYTF.